This T cell receptor beta chain stems from a study of blood T cell repertoires in COVID-19. As processed by the authors: The assay estimated nucleated cells by amplifying reference gene primers. Repertoires were generated with immunoSEQ multiplex PCR, while TCRdb's copy carries only in-frame clones and drops some. From that table come the V and J calls and clone size; the DNA was used to work out D and trimming. The data contain 200,000 to 250,000 clones, around 81% of them singletons. Material: PBMCs or T cells enriched from blood (not recorded which). The clonotype originates from a woman aged 50 to 65 with acute COVID-19.

This chain's CDR3 is CASSSEPSGTYEQYF. The DNA for the CDR3 is TGCGCCAGCAGCTCCGAGCCATCCGGGACCTACGAGCAGTACTTC. The J gene is TRBJ2-7, the V gene TRBV5-1, with D perhaps TRBD2 (5 bases). Germline V gives CDR1 SGHRS, CDR2 YFSETQ. CDR3 size: 15 residues. The germline V and J ends were trimmed by 3 bases and 2 bases, with 15 bases remaining between them.